This TCR beta chain was recovered during a study of cytomegalovirus exposure and HLA in healthy donors. Vbeta (60) and Jbeta (13) primers were used in the PCR. Sequencing was performed with immunoSEQ multiplex PCR; in TCRdb, only in-frame clones are kept and a portion is missing. Of 60,000 to 85,000 clones in the sample, around two thirds are singletons; the top ten hold 11%. V lost 5 bases and J lost 14, with 9 bases in between. CDR1 SEHNR and CDR2 FQNEAQ come from the germline V gene (reference sequence). The CDR3 sequence is 9 residues long. The rearrangement uses TRBV7-9 and TRBJ1-1; D gene uncertain. Input material: PBMCs. This TCR came from a human donor in good health. The chain's CDR3 is CASSPESFF. The CDR3 region has the DNA TGTGCCAGCAGCCCAGAATCCTTCTTT.